These 27 T cell receptor beta chains share one sample of origin, sequenced in a study of blood T cell repertoires in COVID-19. Here immunoSEQ multiplex PCR was the method, and the copy in TCRdb shows in-frame clones only, minus some. The sample records roughly 220,000 clones, over 75% being singletons. The sample taken for sequencing was peripheral blood. These TCRs come from an elderly man with acute or convalescent COVID-19.

The chain links TRBV10-1 to TRBJ2-7; D gene uncertain. The CDR3 extends over 13 amino acids. With 8 bases removed from V and 4 bases from J, the gap between germline ends came to 15 bases. Germline CDR1 is WNHNN and CDR2 is SYGVQD (reference sequence). The CDR3 region is CASALGLVYEQYV. CDR3 coding DNA: TGCGCCAGCGCCCTCGGTCTAGTATACGAGCAGTACGTC.

The rearrangement links TRBV7-3 to TRBJ2-1; 8 bases map to TRBD1. The trim removed 5 bases at V and 3 bases at J, leaving 9 bases unmatched. The CDR3 runs 16 residues. CDR1 is SGHTA, CDR2 FQGTGA, per germline. The CDR3 DNA is TGTGCCAGCAGCCCCGCCGCCGACAGGGGCTACAATGAGCAGTTCTTC. Translated: CASSPAADRGYNEQFF. The whole variable domain, remainder taken from reference TRBV7-3 and TRBJ2-1, is GAGVSQTPSNKVTEKGKYVELRCDPISGHTALYWYRQSLGQGPEFLIYFQGTGAADDSGLPNDRFFAVRPEGSVSTLKIQRTERGDSAVYLCASSPAADRGYNEQFFGPGTRLTVL.

The chain recombines TRBV12-3 or TRBV12-4 with TRBJ1-1; D may be TRBD1 (5 bases). This CDR3 region has 12 residues. V gave up 5 bases and J gave up 7 bases, with 11 bases separating them. The CDR3 sequence is CASSLPGLEAFF. Written as DNA, the CDR3 is TGTGCCAGCAGTCTACCGGGACTTGAAGCTTTCTTT.

This chain uses TRBV14 with TRBJ2-7; 10 bases are a match to TRBD2. Germline loops: CDR1 SGHDN, CDR2 FVKESK. The CDR3 contains 17 residues. V shed 6 bases and J 1 base; nucleotides not matched to a gene: 12. In DNA form, the CDR3 reads TGTGCCAGCAGTTTGAGCGGGAGGGCCTTTTTTTCCTACGAGCAGTACTTC. As protein: CASSLSGRAFFSYEQYF.

The chain is built from TRBV19 and TRBJ1-3; no reliable D call. V dropped 7 bases and J dropped 1 base, with 14 bases sitting between them. The CDR3 has 15 amino acids. CDR1 and CDR2 from the germline V gene are LNHDA and SQIVND (reference sequence). This chain's CDR3 is CASTPTAGSGNTIYF. For the CDR3, the DNA is TGTGCCAGTACGCCTACTGCGGGGTCTGGAAACACCATATATTTT. Filled out from reference TRBV19 and TRBJ1-3, the complete variable domain reads DGGITQSPKYLFRKEGQNVTLSCEQNLNHDAMYWYRQDPGQGLRLIYYSQIVNDFQKGDIAEGYSVSREKKESFPLTVTSAQKNPTAFYLCASTPTAGSGNTIYFGEGSWLTVV.

This chain uses TRBV6-6 with TRBJ2-7, with TRBD2 matching over 7 bases. V lost 0 bases, J lost 2 bases, and 7 bases stayed unmatched. The CDR3 contains 16 residues. CDR1 is MNHNY and CDR2 is SVGAGI in the germline V gene (reference sequence). CDR3 nucleotide sequence: TGTGCCAGCAGTTACTCAGGACTAGGCCCCACCTACGAGCAGTACTTC. It specifies CASSYSGLGPTYEQYF.

CDR3 bases: TGTGCCAGCAGCGCAACCCGGACTAGCGGGAGGGCCTTCCGGAATGAGCAGTTCTTC. Encoded protein: CASSATRTSGRAFRNEQFF. This chain connects TRBV7-2 to TRBJ2-1; 15 positions match TRBD2. CDR1 is SGHTA and CDR2 is FQGNSA in the germline V gene. The CDR3 extends over 19 amino acids. Trimming removed 5 bases from V and 7 bases from J; junction bases left unmatched: 15.

This chain connects TRBV27 to TRBJ2-1, with a tentative D call TRBD1 (6 bases). The V and J ends lost 5 bases and 0 bases respectively, with 11 bases between them. The CDR3 covers 15 residues. Looked up from germline, CDR1 is MNHEY and CDR2 is SMNVEV (reference sequence). The CDR3 is CASSPGTTSYNEQFF. The CDR3 bases are TGTGCCAGCAGTCCCGGGACAACCTCCTACAATGAGCAGTTCTTC.

The V call is TRBV19, the J call TRBJ2-3, with TRBD2 matching over 14 bases. From germline, CDR1 is LNHDA and CDR2 SQIVND (reference sequence). V lost 4 bases and J lost 8; bases outside the gene matches: 8. This CDR3 has 16 residues. CDR3 in amino acids: CASSSGTSGSLGTQYF. For the CDR3, the DNA is TGTGCCAGTAGTAGTGGGACTAGCGGGAGTTTGGGTACGCAGTATTTT.

This rearrangement joins TRBV6-5 to TRBJ2-3; D may be TRBD2 (5 bases). The CDR3 extends over 15 amino acids. Germline V gene sequence: CDR1 MNHEY, CDR2 SVGAGI. V was trimmed by 2 bases and J by 0 bases, leaving 9 bases between them. The CDR3 DNA reads TGTGCCAGCAGTTACGCCCGGAGGAGCACAGATACGCAGTATTTT. Its protein product is CASSYARRSTDTQYF.

V and J are TRBV7-2 and TRBJ2-7, with 7 bases matching TRBD1. The CDR3 is made up of 15 amino acids. CDR1 and CDR2 from the germline V gene are SGHTA and FQGNSA. The ends lost 6 bases at V and 3 bases at J; junction bases unmatched: 11. The CDR3 nucleotides are TGTGCCAGCAGGCTGGACAGGTCGGGTGACTACGAGCAGTACTTC. Encoded protein: CASRLDRSGDYEQYF.

The chain couples TRBV6-4 to TRBJ2-1, with 9 nucleotides matching TRBD1. The CDR3 spans 15 residues. The V and J ends lost 1 base and 12 bases, in that order; junction bases with no gene match: 10. The germline CDR1 and CDR2 sequences are MRHNA and SNTAGT. The CDR3 DNA sequence: TGTGCCAGCAGTGACTTCGCCGGACAGGGGTTAAGGCAGTTCTTC. Translating gives CASSDFAGQGLRQFF.

The chain joins TRBV7-9 to TRBJ2-3, with 7 positions matching TRBD1. J was trimmed by 4 bases and V by 4 bases; bases with no gene match: 8. The length of the CDR3 is 15 residues. Germline V gives CDR1 SEHNR, CDR2 FQNEAQ (reference sequence). CDR3 DNA: TGTGCCAGCAGCTCTATTAGACAGGGAGCAGATACGCAGTATTTT. This codes for CASSSIRQGADTQYF.

The chain is built from TRBV4-1 and TRBJ2-5; tentatively, D is TRBD1 (5 bases). This CDR3 spans 17 amino acids. CDR1 and CDR2 (germline): MGHRA, YSYEKL. V lost 1 base, J lost 5 bases, and 20 bases lay in between. The CDR3 nucleotides are TGCGCCAGCAGCCAAGGCCGGGCTAGGGGATATGCGGAGACCCAGTACTTC. Translated: CASSQGRARGYAETQYF.

The V call is TRBV9, the J call TRBJ2-1; 14 nucleotides match TRBD2. There are 17 residues in the CDR3. CDR1 and CDR2 from the germline V gene are SGDLS and YYNGEE. V was pared by 3 bases and J by 9 bases, with 11 bases of the junction left unmatched. In nucleotides, the CDR3 is TGTGCCAGCAGCGGACGGGGACTAGCGGGAGTAAATCCTGAGCAGTTCTTC. This codes for CASSGRGLAGVNPEQFF.

The gene calls are TRBV5-1 and TRBJ2-3; TRBD2 matches at 8 bases. Germline CDR1 and CDR2: SGHRS and YFSETQ. The J segment lost 6 bases and the V segment lost 0 bases, leaving 15 bases of the junction unmatched. CDR3 size: 18 residues. CDR3 protein: CASSLVRLASSSQDTQYF. In nucleotides, the CDR3 is TGCGCCAGCAGCTTGGTTCGACTAGCGAGTAGTTCCCAGGATACGCAGTATTTT.

The CDR3 loop reads CASSQDRVEQFF. In nucleotides, the CDR3 is TGTGCCAGCAGTCAAGACAGGGTTGAGCAGTTCTTC. The genes are TRBV12-3 or TRBV12-4 and TRBJ2-1; 7 nucleotides line up with TRBD1. The CDR3 sequence is 12 residues long. V lost 5 bases to trimming and J lost 9 bases; unmatched junction nucleotides: 4.

The genes are TRBV28 and TRBJ1-1; 8 bases match TRBD1. The CDR3 length is 16 residues. The V gene's germline CDR1 is MDHEN and CDR2 SYDVKM. V trimming: 6 bases; J trimming: 3 bases; junction bases outside the gene matches: 12. The CDR3 spells CASSLLPGTGYTEAFF. The CDR3 DNA follows: TGTGCCAGCAGCCTCCTTCCCGGGACAGGTTACACTGAAGCTTTCTTT.

This chain uses TRBV6-6 with TRBJ2-5, with D tentatively TRBD2 (6 bases). This CDR3 contains 13 residues. Trimming left V 7 bases short and J 4 bases short, with 13 bases between. Germline-derived CDR1 and CDR2 are MNHNY and SVGAGI (reference sequence). The CDR3 spells CASTGRDLETQYF. The DNA for the CDR3 is TGTGCCAGCACAGGGCGGGATCTAGAGACCCAGTACTTC.

The chain uses TRBV28 and TRBJ1-2, with 10 bases aligning to TRBD1. Germline V gene data show CDR1 as MDHEN and CDR2 as SYDVKM. The CDR3 totals 15 residues. V lost 8 bases and J lost 0; bases outside the gene matches: 6. CDR3 protein: CASGSGQGANYGYTF. The CDR3 DNA sequence: TGTGCCAGCGGGTCTGGACAGGGGGCTAACTATGGCTACACCTTC.

This clone was detected ten times or more. The rearrangement links TRBV7-2 to TRBJ1-1; 7 bases line up with TRBD1. The CDR3 is made up of 15 amino acids. With 3 bases clipped from V and 3 bases from J, the junction kept 7 bases outside the gene matches. The germline CDR1 and CDR2 sequences are SGHTA and FQGNSA. Written as DNA, the CDR3 is TGTGCCAGCAGCTTCCGACAGGGTTTTGACACTGAAGCTTTCTTT. It codes for CASSFRQGFDTEAFF.

The chain is built from TRBV4-3 and TRBJ2-1, with 8 bases that match TRBD2. V was pared by 3 bases and J by 4 bases, with 5 bases of the junction left unmatched. Germline values: CDR1 LGHNA, CDR2 YSLEER. The CDR3 consists of 15 residues. The CDR3 loop is CASSQGIAGYNEQFF. The CDR3 coding sequence is TGCGCCAGCAGCCAGGGGATAGCGGGATACAATGAGCAGTTCTTC.

V and J are TRBV5-1 and TRBJ2-3, with 8 bases identical to TRBD2. The CDR3 loop spans 15 amino acids. With V trimmed by 4 bases and J by 1 base, 5 bases remained unmatched. The germline CDR1 and CDR2 sequences are SGHRS and YFSETQ. CDR3 protein: CASSLGREGTDTQYF. The CDR3 coding sequence is TGCGCCAGCAGCCTCGGGCGGGAGGGCACAGATACGCAGTATTTT. Filled out from reference TRBV5-1 and TRBJ2-3, the complete variable domain reads KAGVTQTPRYLIKTRGQQVTLSCSPISGHRSVSWYQQTPGQGLQFLFEYFSETQRNKGNFPGRFSGRQFSNSRSEMNVSTLELGDSALYLCASSLGREGTDTQYFGPGTRLTVL.

The CDR3 DNA reads as TGCAGCGTTTCCAGACAGAACACTGAAGCTTTCTTT. Translated: CSVSRQNTEAFF. The chain joins TRBV29-1 to TRBJ1-1; no reliable D call. Trimming shortened V by 5 bases and J by 1 base, and 8 bases separated the two germline ends. Germline V gives CDR1 SQVTM, CDR2 ANQGSEA. CDR3 length: 12 residues.

CDR3 bases: TGTGCCAGCAGCTTGGAGTTTTCACCCCTCCACTTT. Its protein is CASSLEFSPLHF. The V and J genes are TRBV7-9 and TRBJ1-6; D is uncertain. CDR1 SEHNR and CDR2 FQNEAQ come from the germline V gene (reference sequence). The V end was cut by 3 bases, the J end by 9 bases, with 6 bases between. The CDR3 is made up of 12 amino acids.

The sample holds a few counts of this clone. This rearrangement joins TRBV5-1 to TRBJ2-1; D perhaps matches TRBD2 (6 bases). The V end was cut by 5 bases, the J end by 4 bases, with 19 bases between. The germline gives CDR1 SGHRS, CDR2 YFSETQ. The CDR3 covers 16 residues. The CDR3 DNA follows: TGCGCCAGCAGGAGGCTAGGCCGGGCGGGGTACAATGAGCAGTTCTTC. This translates into CASRRLGRAGYNEQFF.

The V gene is TRBV11-3, the J gene TRBJ1-1, with a possible D match to TRBD1 (6 bases). This CDR3 region has 15 residues. Trimming stripped 3 bases from V and 0 bases from J, with 11 bases between. Germline CDR1 is SGHNT and CDR2 is YENEEA. The CDR3 region has the DNA TGTGCCAGCAGCTTCCAGACAGGAATGAACACTGAAGCTTTCTTT. Protein: CASSFQTGMNTEAFF.